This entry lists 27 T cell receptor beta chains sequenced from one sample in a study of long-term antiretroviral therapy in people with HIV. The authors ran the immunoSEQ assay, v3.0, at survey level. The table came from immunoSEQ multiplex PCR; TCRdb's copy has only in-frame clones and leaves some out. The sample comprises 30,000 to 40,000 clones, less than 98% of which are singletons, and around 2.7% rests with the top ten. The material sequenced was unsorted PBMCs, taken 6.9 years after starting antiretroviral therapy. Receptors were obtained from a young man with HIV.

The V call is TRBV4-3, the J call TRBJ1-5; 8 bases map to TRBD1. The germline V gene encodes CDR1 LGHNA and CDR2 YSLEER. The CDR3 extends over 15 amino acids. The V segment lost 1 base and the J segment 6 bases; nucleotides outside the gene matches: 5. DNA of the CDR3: TGCGCCAGCAGCCAAGTATGGGACAGGAGTCAGCCCCAGCATTTT. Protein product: CASSQVWDRSQPQHF.

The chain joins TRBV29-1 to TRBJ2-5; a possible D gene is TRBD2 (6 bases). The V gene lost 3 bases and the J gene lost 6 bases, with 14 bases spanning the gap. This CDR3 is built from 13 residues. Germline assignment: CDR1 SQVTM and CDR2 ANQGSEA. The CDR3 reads CSVESGVAQTQYF. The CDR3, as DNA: TGCAGCGTTGAGTCGGGAGTAGCACAGACCCAGTACTTC.

Here the CDR3 reads CASSVAQSTDTQYF. The CDR3 bases are TGTGCCAGCAGCGTAGCACAGTCAACAGATACGCAGTATTTT. The chain is built from TRBV9 and TRBJ2-3; D call uncertain. This CDR3 comprises 14 residues. In germline, CDR1 is SGDLS, CDR2 YYNGEE. V was shortened by 0 bases and J by 3 bases, with 8 bases between the two germline ends.

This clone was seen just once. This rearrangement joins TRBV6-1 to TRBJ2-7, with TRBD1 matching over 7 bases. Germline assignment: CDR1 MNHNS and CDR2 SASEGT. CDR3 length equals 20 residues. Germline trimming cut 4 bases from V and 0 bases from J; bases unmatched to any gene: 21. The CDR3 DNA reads TGTGCCAGCAGTGGATTGACAGGGACCCCCACCTACGCCGTCTCCTACGAGCAGTACTTC. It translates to CASSGLTGTPTYAVSYEQYF.

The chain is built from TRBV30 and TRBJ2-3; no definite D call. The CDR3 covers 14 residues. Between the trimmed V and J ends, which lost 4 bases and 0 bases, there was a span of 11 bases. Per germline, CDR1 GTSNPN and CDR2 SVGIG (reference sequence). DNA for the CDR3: TGTGCCTGGAAACAGCTACTTAGCACAGATACGCAGTATTTT. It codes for CAWKQLLSTDTQYF. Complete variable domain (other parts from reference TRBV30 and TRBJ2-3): SQTIHQWPATLVQPVGSPLSLECTVEGTSNPNLYWYRQAAGRGLQLLFYSVGIGQISSEVPQNLSASRPQDRQFILSSKKLLLSDSGFYLCAWKQLLSTDTQYFGPGTRLTVL.

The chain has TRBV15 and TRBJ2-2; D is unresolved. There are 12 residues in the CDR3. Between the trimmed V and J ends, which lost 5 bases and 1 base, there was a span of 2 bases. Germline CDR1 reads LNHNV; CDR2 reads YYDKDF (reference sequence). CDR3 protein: CATSRNTGELFF. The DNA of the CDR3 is TGTGCCACCAGCCGGAACACCGGGGAGCTGTTTTTT.

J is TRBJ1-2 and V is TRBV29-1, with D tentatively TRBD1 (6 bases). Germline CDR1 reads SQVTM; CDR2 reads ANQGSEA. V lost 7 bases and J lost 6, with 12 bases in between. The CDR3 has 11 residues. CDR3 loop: CSAEGGNGYTF. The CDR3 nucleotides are TGCAGCGCCGAGGGGGGAAATGGCTACACCTTC.

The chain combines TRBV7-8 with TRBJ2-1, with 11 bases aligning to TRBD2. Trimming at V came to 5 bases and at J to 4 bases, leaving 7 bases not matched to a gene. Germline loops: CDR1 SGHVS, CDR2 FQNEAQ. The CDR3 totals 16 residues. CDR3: CASSGPRLAGYNEQFF. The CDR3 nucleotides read TGTGCCAGCAGCGGACCGAGACTAGCGGGGTACAATGAGCAGTTCTTC.

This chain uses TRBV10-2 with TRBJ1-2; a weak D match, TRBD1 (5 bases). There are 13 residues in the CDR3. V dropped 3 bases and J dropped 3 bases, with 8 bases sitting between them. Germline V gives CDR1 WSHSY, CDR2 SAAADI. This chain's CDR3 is CASSDREDYGYTF. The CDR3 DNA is TGCGCCAGCAGTGACAGGGAAGACTATGGCTACACCTTC.

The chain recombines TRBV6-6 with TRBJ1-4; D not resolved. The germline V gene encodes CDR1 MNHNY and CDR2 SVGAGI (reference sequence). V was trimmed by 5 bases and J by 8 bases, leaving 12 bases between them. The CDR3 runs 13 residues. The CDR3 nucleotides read TGTGCCAGCAGTCCCCCCGCCGGGGAAAAACTGTTTTTT. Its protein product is CASSPPAGEKLFF.

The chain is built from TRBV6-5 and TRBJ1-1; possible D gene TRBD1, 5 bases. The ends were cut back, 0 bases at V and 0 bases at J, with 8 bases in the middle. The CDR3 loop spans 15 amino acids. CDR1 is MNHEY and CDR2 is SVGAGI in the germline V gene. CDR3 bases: TGTGCCAGCAGTTACTCGGGGGGTATGAACACTGAAGCTTTCTTT. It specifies CASSYSGGMNTEAFF.

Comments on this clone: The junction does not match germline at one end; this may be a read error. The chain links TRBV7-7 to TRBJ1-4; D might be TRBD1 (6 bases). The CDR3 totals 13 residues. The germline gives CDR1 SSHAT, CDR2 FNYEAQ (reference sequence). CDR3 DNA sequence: TGTGCTAGCAGCTTAGGACAGTCTGAAAAACTGTTTTTT. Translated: CASSLGQSEKLFF.

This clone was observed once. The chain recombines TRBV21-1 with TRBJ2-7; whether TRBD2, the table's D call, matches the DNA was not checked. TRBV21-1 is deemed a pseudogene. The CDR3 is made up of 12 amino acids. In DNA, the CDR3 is TGTGCCAGCAGGCAAAGTCGAATGAGGCAGTACTTC. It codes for CASRQSRMRQYF.

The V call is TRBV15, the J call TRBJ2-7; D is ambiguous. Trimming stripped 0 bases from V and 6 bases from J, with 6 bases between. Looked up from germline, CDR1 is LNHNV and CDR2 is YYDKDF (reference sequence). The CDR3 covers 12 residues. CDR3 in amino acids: CATSRDYGEQYF. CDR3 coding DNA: TGTGCCACCAGCAGAGATTACGGCGAGCAGTACTTC.

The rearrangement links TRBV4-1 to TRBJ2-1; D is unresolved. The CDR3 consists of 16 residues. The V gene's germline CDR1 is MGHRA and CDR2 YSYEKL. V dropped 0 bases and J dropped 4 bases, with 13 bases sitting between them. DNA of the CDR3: TGCGCCAGCAGCCAAGAGCCGGGCGTAGCTTACAATGAGCAGTTCTTC. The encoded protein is CASSQEPGVAYNEQFF.

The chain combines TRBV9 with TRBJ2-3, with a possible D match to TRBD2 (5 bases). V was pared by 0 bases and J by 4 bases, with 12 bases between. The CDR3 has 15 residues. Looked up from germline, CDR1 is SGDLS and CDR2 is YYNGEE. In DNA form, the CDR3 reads TGTGCCAGCAGCGTAGCGGGGAGTGGGTCAGATACGCAGTATTTT. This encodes CASSVAGSGSDTQYF.

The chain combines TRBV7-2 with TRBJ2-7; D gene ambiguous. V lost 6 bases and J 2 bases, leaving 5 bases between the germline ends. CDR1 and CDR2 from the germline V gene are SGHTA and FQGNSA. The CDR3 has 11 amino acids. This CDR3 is CASRQAYEQYF. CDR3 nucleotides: TGTGCCAGCAGACAAGCCTACGAGCAGTACTTC.

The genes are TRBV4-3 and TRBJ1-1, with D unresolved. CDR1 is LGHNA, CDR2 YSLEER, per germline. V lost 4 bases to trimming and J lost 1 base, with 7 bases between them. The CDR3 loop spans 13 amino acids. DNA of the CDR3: TGCGCCAGCAGCCCGAATAAGAACACTGAAGCTTTCTTT. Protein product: CASSPNKNTEAFF.

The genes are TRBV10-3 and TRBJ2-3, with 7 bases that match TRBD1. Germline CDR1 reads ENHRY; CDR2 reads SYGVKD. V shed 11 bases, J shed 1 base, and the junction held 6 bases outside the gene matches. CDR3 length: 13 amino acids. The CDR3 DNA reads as TGTGCCGCCACGGGACAGCGCACAGATACGCAGTATTTT. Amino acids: CAATGQRTDTQYF.

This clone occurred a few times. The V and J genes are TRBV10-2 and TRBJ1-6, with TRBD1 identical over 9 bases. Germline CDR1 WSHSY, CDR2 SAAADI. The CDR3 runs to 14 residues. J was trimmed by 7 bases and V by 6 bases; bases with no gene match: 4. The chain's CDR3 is CASRGTGLNSPLHF. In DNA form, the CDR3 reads TGCGCCAGCAGAGGGACAGGGTTGAATTCACCCCTCCACTTT.

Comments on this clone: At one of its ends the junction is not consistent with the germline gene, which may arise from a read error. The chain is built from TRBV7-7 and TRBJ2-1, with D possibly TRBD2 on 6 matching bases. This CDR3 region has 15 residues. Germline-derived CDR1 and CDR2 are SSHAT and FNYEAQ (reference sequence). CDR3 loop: CASSLTGTSGNEQFF. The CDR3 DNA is TGTGCTAGCAGCCTCACCGGGACTTCCGGTAATGAGCAGTTCTTC.

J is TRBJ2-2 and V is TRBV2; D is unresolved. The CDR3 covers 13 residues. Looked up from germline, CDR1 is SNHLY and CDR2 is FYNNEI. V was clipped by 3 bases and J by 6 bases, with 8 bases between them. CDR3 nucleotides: TGTGCCAGCAGTGAGACAAGGCCCGGGGAGCTGTTTTTT. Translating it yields CASSETRPGELFF.

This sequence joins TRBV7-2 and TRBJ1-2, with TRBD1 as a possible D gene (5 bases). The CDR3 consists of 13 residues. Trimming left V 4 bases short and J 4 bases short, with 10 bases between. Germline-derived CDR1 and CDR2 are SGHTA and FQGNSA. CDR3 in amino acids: CASSWQGSYGYTF. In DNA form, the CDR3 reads TGTGCCAGCAGCTGGCAGGGAAGCTATGGCTACACCTTC. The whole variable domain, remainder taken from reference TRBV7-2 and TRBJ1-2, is GAGVSQSPSNKVTEKGKDVELRCDPISGHTALYWYRQSLGQGLEFLIYFQGNSAPDKSGLPSDRFSAERTGGSVSTLTIQRTQQEDSAVYLCASSWQGSYGYTFGSGTRLTVV.

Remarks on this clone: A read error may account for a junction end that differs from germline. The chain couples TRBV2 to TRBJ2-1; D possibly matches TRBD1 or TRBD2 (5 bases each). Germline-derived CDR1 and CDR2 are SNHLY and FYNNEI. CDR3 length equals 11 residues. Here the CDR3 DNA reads TGTGCCAGCAGCGAAGAGGGGCCGCAGTTCTTC. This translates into CASSEEGPQFF.

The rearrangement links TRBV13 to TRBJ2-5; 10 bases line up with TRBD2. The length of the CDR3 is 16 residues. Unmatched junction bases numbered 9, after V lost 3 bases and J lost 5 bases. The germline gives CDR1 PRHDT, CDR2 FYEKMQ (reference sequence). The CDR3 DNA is TGTGCCAGCAGCTTCTCAGCGGGGGGGGGTGTGGAGACCCAGTACTTC. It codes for CASSFSAGGGVETQYF.

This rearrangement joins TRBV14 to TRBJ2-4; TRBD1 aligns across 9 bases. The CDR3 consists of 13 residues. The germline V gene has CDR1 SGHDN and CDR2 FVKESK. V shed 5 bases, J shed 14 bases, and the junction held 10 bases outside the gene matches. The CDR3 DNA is TGTGCCAGCAGCACAGGGGGCAATCGGCGGAAGTACTTC. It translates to CASSTGGNRRKYF. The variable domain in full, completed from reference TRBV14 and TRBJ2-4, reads EAGVTQFPSHSVIEKGQTVTLRCDPISGHDNLYWYRRVMGKEIKFLLHFVKESKQDESGMPNNRFLAERTGGTYSTLKVQPAELEDSGVYFCASSTGGNRRKYFGAGTRLSVL.

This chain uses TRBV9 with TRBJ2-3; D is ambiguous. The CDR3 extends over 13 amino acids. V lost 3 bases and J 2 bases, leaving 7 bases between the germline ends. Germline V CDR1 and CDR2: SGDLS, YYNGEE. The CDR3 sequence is CASSAGNTDTQYF. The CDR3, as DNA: TGTGCCAGCAGCGCAGGTAACACAGATACGCAGTATTTT.